The clone carrying this T cell receptor beta chain was detected once. The antigen is unknown. Healthy donors had no documented immune events, such as infections, while sampled. The sample is drawn from a study of identifying expanded T cells in peripheral blood. Clones were sequenced by immunoSEQ multiplex PCR, and TCRdb holds only the in-frame ones, with some missing. This sample has 110,000 or so clones, with around 90% found just once. General observations from the study: Two-week clone count variance significantly increased as total template count grew. Over two and four weeks, about 17 and 20 clones changed, versus roughly 1.1 between replicates.

The sequencing sample was made of blood. This clonotype was sampled from a person aged 18-70 years in good health.

The CDR3 nucleotides are TGTGCCAGCAGCTTAGTCGGGGCAGTAGGGAACTATGGCTACACCTTC. This encodes CASSLVGAVGNYGYTF. The V call is TRBV7-2, the J call TRBJ1-2; D is perhaps TRBD1 (5 bases). V lost 1 base, J lost 2 bases, and 14 bases lay in between. Germline V gives CDR1 SGHTA, CDR2 FQGNSA. This CDR3 is 16 amino acids long.